There are many counts of the clone carrying this TCR beta chain. Documented time point: longitudinal time-point 3. The data were taken from a study of neurological immune-mediated disorders. TCRdb ran MiXCR on the 5' RACE reads and lists one entry per CDR3 protein. The sample lists around 97,000 distinct CDR3 sequences; about a tenth were seen once. This CDR3 spans 14 amino acids. From germline, CDR1 is SGDLS and CDR2 YYNGEE. Trimming stripped 4 bases from V and 7 bases from J, with 14 bases between. Sequencing was carried out using PBMCs. The receptor comes from a female donor with HTLV-1-associated myelopathy (HAM/TSP). This sequence joins TRBV9 and TRBJ1-4, with TRBD1 as a possible D gene (6 bases). CDR3 amino acids: CASSPGGGSEKLFF. CDR3 nucleotide sequence: TGTGCCAGCAGCCCCGGAGGGGGGAGTGAAAAACTGTTTTTT.